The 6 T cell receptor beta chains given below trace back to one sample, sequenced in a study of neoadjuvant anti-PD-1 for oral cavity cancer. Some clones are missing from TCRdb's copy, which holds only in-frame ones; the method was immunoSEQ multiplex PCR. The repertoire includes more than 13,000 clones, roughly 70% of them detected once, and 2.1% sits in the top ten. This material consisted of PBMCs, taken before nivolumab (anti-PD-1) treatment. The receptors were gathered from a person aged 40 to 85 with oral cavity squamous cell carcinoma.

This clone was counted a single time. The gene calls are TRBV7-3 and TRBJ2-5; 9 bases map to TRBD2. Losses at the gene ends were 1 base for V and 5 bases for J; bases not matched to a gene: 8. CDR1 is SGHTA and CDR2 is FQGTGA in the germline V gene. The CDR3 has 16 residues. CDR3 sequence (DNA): TGTGCCAGCAGCTTAATAGCGGGAGACGGGCGGGAGACCCAGTACTTC. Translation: CASSLIAGDGRETQYF.

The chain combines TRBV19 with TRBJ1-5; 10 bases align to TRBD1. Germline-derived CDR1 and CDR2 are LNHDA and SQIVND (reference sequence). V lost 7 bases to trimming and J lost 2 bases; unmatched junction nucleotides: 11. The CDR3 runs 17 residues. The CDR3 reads CASKATGGREGNQPQHF. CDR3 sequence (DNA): TGTGCCAGTAAGGCGACAGGGGGCCGGGAGGGCAATCAGCCCCAGCATTTT.

CDR3 protein: CASSQTRTNGELFF. The CDR3 DNA reads TGTGCCAGCAGTCAGACCCGAACCAACGGGGAGCTGTTTTTT. The V call is TRBV6-5, the J call TRBJ2-2; unclear D gene. V was trimmed by 5 bases and J by 7 bases, leaving 14 bases between them. CDR3 length equals 14 residues. Germline-derived CDR1 and CDR2 are MNHEY and SVGAGI.

The CDR3 protein is CASSSIRDNYEQYF. CDR3 nucleotide sequence: TGTGCCAGCAGCTCGATCAGGGATAACTACGAGCAGTACTTC. This chain links TRBV11-2 with TRBJ2-7, with TRBD1 as a possible D gene (5 bases). Germline V gene lookup returns CDR1 SGHAT and CDR2 FQNNGV. V lost 4 bases, J lost 3 bases, and 13 bases lay in between. This CDR3 is built from 14 residues. Based on the CDR3 plus reference TRBV11-2 and TRBJ2-7, the full variable domain is EAGVAQSPRYKIIEKRQSVAFWCNPISGHATLYWYQQILGQGPKLLIQFQNNGVVDDSQLPKDRFSAERLKGVDSTLKIQPAKLEDSAVYLCASSSIRDNYEQYFGPGTRLTVT.

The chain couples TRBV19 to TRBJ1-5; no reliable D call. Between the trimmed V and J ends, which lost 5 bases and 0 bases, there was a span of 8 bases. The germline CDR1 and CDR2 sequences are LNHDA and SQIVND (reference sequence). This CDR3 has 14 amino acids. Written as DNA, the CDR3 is TGTGCCAGTAGTCGCGTTAATAGCAATCAGCCCCAGCATTTT. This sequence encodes CASSRVNSNQPQHF.

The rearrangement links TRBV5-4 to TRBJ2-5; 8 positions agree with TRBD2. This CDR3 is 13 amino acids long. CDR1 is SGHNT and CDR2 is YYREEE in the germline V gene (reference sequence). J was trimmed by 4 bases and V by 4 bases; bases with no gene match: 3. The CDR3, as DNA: TGTGCCAGCAGCGTAGCGGGGCTAGAGACCCAGTACTTC. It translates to CASSVAGLETQYF.